Below are 30 T cell receptor beta chains sequenced from a single sample in a study of cytotoxic CD8 clonotypes in ibrutinib-treated CLL. TCRdb's copy holds only in-frame clones and misses some; the assay was immunoSEQ multiplex PCR. Here the sample spans just over 35,000 clones, about 70% being singletons. The sample was PBMCs, taken at disease progression, from a patient treated with ibrutinib. These receptors were taken from a human donor with chronic lymphocytic leukemia.

The chain recombines TRBV19 with TRBJ2-2; D may be TRBD1 (5 bases). Looked up from germline, CDR1 is LNHDA and CDR2 is SQIVND (reference sequence). V lost 9 bases and J lost 0, with 17 bases in between. This CDR3 contains 16 residues. DNA of the CDR3: TGTGCCAGCCGCAGGGTGCCCGCTCCGAACACCGGGGAGCTGTTTTTT. Encoded protein: CASRRVPAPNTGELFF. The variable domain in full, completed from reference TRBV19 and TRBJ2-2, reads DGGITQSPKYLFRKEGQNVTLSCEQNLNHDAMYWYRQDPGQGLRLIYYSQIVNDFQKGDIAEGYSVSREKKESFPLTVTSAQKNPTAFYLCASRRVPAPNTGELFFGEGSRLTVL.

V is TRBV18 and J is TRBJ1-6, with D possibly TRBD1 on 5 matching bases. Germline values: CDR1 KGHSH, CDR2 LQKENI. This CDR3 spans 17 amino acids. V lost 1 base to trimming and J lost 7 bases, with 17 bases between them. This CDR3 reads CASSPRGEGPLNSPLHF. The CDR3 bases are TGTGCCAGCTCACCACGAGGGGAGGGCCCACTAAATTCACCCCTCCACTTT.

This sequence joins TRBV19 and TRBJ1-3; D perhaps matches TRBD1 (6 bases). Germline V gene lookup returns CDR1 LNHDA and CDR2 SQIVND (reference sequence). V was shortened by 7 bases and J by 0 bases, with 22 bases between the two germline ends. This CDR3 has 18 residues. DNA of the CDR3: TGTGCCAGTAAGGGCATATTCCGGGACACCCTCTCTGGAAACACCATATATTTT. This encodes CASKGIFRDTLSGNTIYF.

This clone showed up just once. The genes are TRBV6-1 and TRBJ2-3; D might be TRBD2 (6 bases). Germline V gene data show CDR1 as MNHNS and CDR2 as SASEGT. The CDR3 runs 13 residues. Between the trimmed V and J ends, which lost 5 bases and 8 bases, there was a span of 14 bases. The chain's CDR3 is CASSLDPGGTQYF. The CDR3 bases are TGTGCCAGCAGTTTGGACCCCGGGGGTACGCAGTATTTT.

V gene TRBV27 combines with J gene TRBJ2-7; D not resolved. CDR3 size: 11 residues. The germline V gene has CDR1 MNHEY and CDR2 SMNVEV (reference sequence). V was clipped by 6 bases and J by 5 bases, with 8 bases between them. The CDR3 nucleotides are TGTGCCAGCAGGACGAACGACGAGCAGTACTTC. Translation gives CASRTNDEQYF.

This clone has a single count. J is TRBJ1-2 and V is TRBV4-2; D remains ambiguous. Trimming cost V 0 bases and J 6 bases, with 8 bases left between them. The CDR3 runs 13 residues. Per germline, CDR1 LGHNA and CDR2 YNFKEQ. Written as DNA, the CDR3 is TGTGCCAGCAGCCAAGAGGGAATAGATGGCTACACCTTC. This gives the protein CASSQEGIDGYTF.

For the CDR3, the DNA is TGTGCCAGCACCAAAGGACAGAACCTTGAAGCTTTCTTT. It encodes CASTKGQNLEAFF. The chain joins TRBV2 to TRBJ1-1; possibly TRBD1 for D (6 bases). Germline CDR1 SNHLY, CDR2 FYNNEI. The V end lost 7 bases, the J end lost 7 bases, and 16 bases lay between the germline ends. The CDR3 is made up of 13 amino acids.

This clone is a singleton in its sample. The V call is TRBV7-6, the J call TRBJ1-5, with D perhaps matching TRBD1 (5 bases). The CDR3 consists of 16 residues. Trimming cost V 3 bases and J 1 base, with 13 bases left between them. CDR1 is SGHVS and CDR2 is FNYEAQ in the germline V gene. CDR3 sequence reads: CASSFGGAGSNQPQHF. For the CDR3, the DNA is TGTGCCAGCAGCTTTGGAGGGGCCGGAAGCAATCAGCCCCAGCATTTT.

This chain joins TRBV5-6 and TRBJ2-7; D is perhaps TRBD1 (7 bases). CDR3 length: 15 amino acids. Trimming took off 0 bases at V and 4 bases at J, with 14 bases between the two ends. Germline loops: CDR1 SGHDT, CDR2 YYEEEE. CDR3 coding DNA: TGTGCCAGCAGCTTGGTGGACAGGAGGGTATACGAGCAGTACTTC. Its protein product is CASSLVDRRVYEQYF. Full variable domain (remainder filled in from reference TRBV5-6 and TRBJ2-7): DAGVTQSPTHLIKTRGQQVTLRCSPKSGHDTVSWYQQALGQGPQFIFQYYEEEERQRGNFPDRFSGHQFPNYSSELNVNALLLGDSALYLCASSLVDRRVYEQYFGPGTRLTVT.

This clone appeared a few times. The V gene is TRBV2, the J gene TRBJ1-6; a possible D gene is TRBD1 (5 bases). CDR3 size: 15 residues. The ends were cut back, 6 bases at V and 5 bases at J, with 14 bases in the middle. Germline values: CDR1 SNHLY, CDR2 FYNNEI. Here the CDR3 DNA reads TGTGCCAGCAGGACCTTTGGGACCGATAATTCACCCCTCCACTTT. Protein: CASRTFGTDNSPLHF.

In its sample, this clone was seen a few times. The chain carries TRBV6-9 and TRBJ2-7; D remains unclear. CDR1 and CDR2 from the germline V gene are MNHGY and SVAAGI. The CDR3 loop spans 13 amino acids. V lost 2 bases and J lost 0, with 5 bases in between. The CDR3 nucleotides read TGTGCCAGCAGTTATCCCCACTCCTACGAGCAGTACTTC. Its protein is CASSYPHSYEQYF.

The V gene is TRBV5-1, the J gene TRBJ1-1, with 11 bases that match TRBD1. V dropped 4 bases and J dropped 5; count of bases not matched to a gene: 10. The CDR3 contains 16 residues. Germline-derived CDR1 and CDR2 are SGHRS and YFSETQ. The CDR3 nucleotides are TGCGCCAGCAGCCCCGGACAGGGGGCGGTTATAACTGAAGCTTTCTTT. It yields the protein CASSPGQGAVITEAFF.

The chain combines TRBV11-1 with TRBJ2-7; TRBD1 might be the D (7 bases). The CDR3 spans 15 residues. The V and J ends lost 5 bases and 2 bases respectively, with 16 bases between them. Per germline, CDR1 SGHAT and CDR2 FQDESV (reference sequence). CDR3 protein: CASSAGTVLTYEQYF. The DNA of the CDR3 is TGTGCCAGCAGCGCGGGGACAGTTCTTACCTACGAGCAGTACTTC.

This clone came up a few times. The gene calls are TRBV9 and TRBJ1-6; D gene uncertain. The germline V gene encodes CDR1 SGDLS and CDR2 YYNGEE. V shed 0 bases and J shed 9 bases, with 7 bases lying between them. The CDR3 contains 13 residues. The CDR3 DNA is TGTGCCAGCAGCGTAGCGGGAATTTCACCCCTCCACTTT. It codes for CASSVAGISPLHF.

The rearrangement links TRBV19 to TRBJ1-5; 9 bases match TRBD1. The trim removed 9 bases at V and 1 base at J, leaving 7 bases unmatched. This CDR3 region has 15 residues. Germline lookup yields CDR1 LNHDA and CDR2 SQIVND (reference sequence). The CDR3 DNA is TGTGCCAGCTCAACCGGGACAGGGAGCAATCAGCCCCAGCATTTT. Translation gives CASSTGTGSNQPQHF.

The rearrangement uses TRBV11-2 and TRBJ1-2; tentatively, D is TRBD1 (6 bases). The germline CDR1 and CDR2 sequences are SGHAT and FQNNGV. Trimming shortened V by 5 bases and J by 9 bases, and 13 bases separated the two germline ends. The CDR3 runs to 12 residues. The CDR3 bases are TGTGCCAGCAGCACCCAGGGGATGAGCTACACCTTC. It yields the protein CASSTQGMSYTF.

This chain links TRBV5-1 with TRBJ2-3; D possibly corresponds to TRBD2 (6 bases). Per the germline V gene, CDR1 is SGHRS and CDR2 is YFSETQ. CDR3 size: 16 residues. Trimming shortened V by 0 bases and J by 1 base, and 12 bases separated the two germline ends. CDR3 amino acids: CASSLGAGSGTDTQYF. The CDR3, as DNA: TGCGCCAGCAGCTTGGGGGCGGGGAGCGGCACAGATACGCAGTATTTT. Combining the CDR3 with reference TRBV5-1 and TRBJ2-3 gives the whole variable domain KAGVTQTPRYLIKTRGQQVTLSCSPISGHRSVSWYQQTPGQGLQFLFEYFSETQRNKGNFPGRFSGRQFSNSRSEMNVSTLELGDSALYLCASSLGAGSGTDTQYFGPGTRLTVL.

As to this clone: A junction boundary mismatches the germline segment, possibly from a read error. The rearrangement joins TRBV10-3 to TRBJ1-3; D unclear. Per germline, CDR1 ENHRY and CDR2 SYGVKD. This CDR3 contains 14 residues. DNA for the CDR3: TGTGCCAGCAGTGAGAGTCTCTCTGGAAACACCATATATTTT. Translation: CASSESLSGNTIYF.

This clone was seen more than once but under ten times. CDR3 nucleotide sequence: TGTGCCAGCAGCGGAGCCTCGGTATATATGAACACTGAAGCTTTCTTT. It yields the protein CASSGASVYMNTEAFF. The V and J genes are TRBV14 and TRBJ1-1; no reliable D call. This CDR3 has 16 residues. CDR1 is SGHDN, CDR2 FVKESK, per germline. V was cut by 5 bases and J by 0 bases, with 16 bases left in between.

The V and J genes are TRBV28 and TRBJ1-4, with D perhaps TRBD1 (5 bases). This CDR3 has 14 residues. Trimming removed 3 bases from V and 5 bases from J, with 10 bases in between. Germline V gene data show CDR1 as MDHEN and CDR2 as SYDVKM. The CDR3 here is CASSFGTVNEKLFF. In DNA form, the CDR3 reads TGTGCCAGCAGTTTTGGGACTGTGAATGAAAAACTGTTTTTT.

The rearrangement links TRBV15 to TRBJ2-5; D possibly corresponds to TRBD1 (6 bases). V dropped 0 bases and J dropped 7 bases, with 15 bases sitting between them. Germline CDR1 LNHNV, CDR2 YYDKDF (reference sequence). The CDR3 totals 15 residues. The CDR3 loop reads CATSREVGLGGTQYF. Here the CDR3 DNA reads TGTGCCACCAGCAGAGAAGTCGGCCTAGGGGGGACCCAGTACTTC.

This chain joins TRBV5-1 and TRBJ1-4; 10 nucleotides agree with TRBD1. The CDR3 runs 15 residues. Germline values: CDR1 SGHRS, CDR2 YFSETQ. The V and J ends lost 4 bases and 6 bases, in that order; junction bases with no gene match: 6. The CDR3 DNA follows: TGCGCCAGCAGCCAAGTCGGGACAGGGGATGAAAAACTGTTTTTT. Its protein product is CASSQVGTGDEKLFF.

This clone turned up a few times. The chain joins TRBV10-3 to TRBJ2-5; D might be TRBD2 (7 bases). CDR3 length: 15 amino acids. Germline V gene lookup returns CDR1 ENHRY and CDR2 SYGVKD. The V gene lost 2 bases and the J gene lost 6 bases, with 16 bases spanning the gap. The CDR3 is CAISERGGLEKTQYF. The DNA of the CDR3 is TGTGCCATCAGTGAGAGGGGGGGCCTTGAAAAGACCCAGTACTTC.

The chain links TRBV13 to TRBJ1-2; the D is unclear. Trimming cost V 3 bases and J 5 bases, with 7 bases left between them. Germline V gene sequence: CDR1 PRHDT, CDR2 FYEKMQ (reference sequence). The CDR3 sequence is 12 residues long. The CDR3 region has the DNA TGTGCCAGCAGCTTTAAAACATATGGCTACACCTTC. Translating it yields CASSFKTYGYTF.

This clone was counted between two and nine times. CDR3 in DNA: TGTGCCAGCAGGGGACAGGGGGCCGGTAACTATGGCTACACCTTC. It translates to CASRGQGAGNYGYTF. This sequence joins TRBV6-1 and TRBJ1-2; 12 bases map to TRBD1. This CDR3 contains 15 residues. Trimming took 6 bases from V and 1 from J; bases not matched to a gene: 3. From germline, CDR1 is MNHNS and CDR2 SASEGT.

V and J are TRBV6-6 and TRBJ1-3; no firm D call. V shed 4 bases and J shed 0 bases, with 10 bases lying between them. The germline V gene encodes CDR1 MNHNY and CDR2 SVGAGI (reference sequence). The CDR3 runs to 15 residues. In DNA form, the CDR3 reads TGTGCCAGCAGTTCAAGGGAGTTCTCTGGAAACACCATATATTTT. Encoded protein: CASSSREFSGNTIYF.

The table lists this clone with a few counts. The V call is TRBV7-6, the J call TRBJ1-6; 10 bases line up with TRBD1. CDR1 SGHVS and CDR2 FNYEAQ come from the germline V gene. The CDR3 has 16 amino acids. V lost 0 bases and J lost 10; bases outside the gene matches: 6. The CDR3: CASSLATGGAGSPLHF. The CDR3 nucleotides read TGTGCCAGCAGCTTAGCGACAGGGGGCGCGGGGTCACCCCTCCACTTT.

This rearrangement joins TRBV4-1 to TRBJ2-7; 7 bases agree with TRBD1. This CDR3 region has 15 residues. Germline assignment: CDR1 MGHRA and CDR2 YSYEKL. The V gene end was trimmed by 1 base and the J gene end by 0 bases; junction bases not matched to a gene: 3. Here the CDR3 DNA reads TGCGCCAGCAGCCAAGCCAACAGGGGCTCCTACGAGCAGTACTTC. Translated, it gives CASSQANRGSYEQYF.

This rearrangement joins TRBV9 to TRBJ1-2; 9 nucleotides line up with TRBD1. From germline, CDR1 is SGDLS and CDR2 YYNGEE. This CDR3 has 15 residues. The ends lost 3 bases at V and 2 bases at J; junction bases unmatched: 5. The CDR3 DNA is TGTGCCAGCAGCGCTAGACAGGGGGAGAACTATGGCTACACCTTC. This codes for CASSARQGENYGYTF.

This clone appeared many times. Other DNA sequences in the sample encode the same CDR3. This rearrangement joins TRBV7-9 to TRBJ2-7; D ambiguous. The V end lost 8 bases, the J end lost 1 base, and 9 bases lay between the germline ends. The CDR3 sequence is 12 residues long. CDR1 and CDR2 from the germline V gene are SEHNR and FQNEAQ (reference sequence). The DNA for the CDR3 is TGTGCCAGCGGGGATGGATCCTACGAGCAGTACTTC. This translates into CASGDGSYEQYF.